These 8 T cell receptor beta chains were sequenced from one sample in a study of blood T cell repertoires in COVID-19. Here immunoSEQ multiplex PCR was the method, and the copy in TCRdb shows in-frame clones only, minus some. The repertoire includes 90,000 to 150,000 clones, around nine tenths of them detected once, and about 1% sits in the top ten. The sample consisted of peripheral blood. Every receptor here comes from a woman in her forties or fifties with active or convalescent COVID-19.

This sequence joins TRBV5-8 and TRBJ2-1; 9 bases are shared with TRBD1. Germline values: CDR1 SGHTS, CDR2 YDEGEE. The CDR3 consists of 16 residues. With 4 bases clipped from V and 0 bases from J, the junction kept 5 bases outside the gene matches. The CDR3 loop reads CASSGTGGGSYNEQFF. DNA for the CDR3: TGTGCCAGCAGCGGCACAGGGGGCGGCTCCTACAATGAGCAGTTCTTC.

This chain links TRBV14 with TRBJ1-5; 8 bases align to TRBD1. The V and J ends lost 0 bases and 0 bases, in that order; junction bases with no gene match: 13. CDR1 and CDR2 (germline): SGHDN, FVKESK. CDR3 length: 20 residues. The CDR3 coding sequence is TGTGCCAGCAGCCAAGAACGGGGACAGGCCCCGTGGTATAGCAATCAGCCCCAGCATTTT. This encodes CASSQERGQAPWYSNQPQHF.

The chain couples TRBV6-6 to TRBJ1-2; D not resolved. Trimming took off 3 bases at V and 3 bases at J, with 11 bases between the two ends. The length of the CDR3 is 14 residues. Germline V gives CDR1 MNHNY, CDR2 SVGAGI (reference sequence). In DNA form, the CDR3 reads TGTGCCAGCAGTTATGGGTCCCGGGACTATGGCTACACCTTC. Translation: CASSYGSRDYGYTF.

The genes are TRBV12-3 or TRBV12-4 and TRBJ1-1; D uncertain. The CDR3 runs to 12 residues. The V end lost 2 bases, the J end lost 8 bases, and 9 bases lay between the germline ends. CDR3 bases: TGTGCCAGCAGTTTAATGGCCCCCGAAGCTTTCTTT. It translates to CASSLMAPEAFF.

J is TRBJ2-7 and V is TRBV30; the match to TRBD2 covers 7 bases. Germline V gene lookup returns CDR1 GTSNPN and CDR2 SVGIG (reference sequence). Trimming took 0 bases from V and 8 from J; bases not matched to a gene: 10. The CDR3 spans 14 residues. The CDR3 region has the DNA TGTGCCTGGAGTGTAGTCGACCTGCGGGAGAAGCAGTACTTC. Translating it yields CAWSVVDLREKQYF. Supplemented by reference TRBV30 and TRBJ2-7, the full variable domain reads SQTIHQWPATLVQPVGSPLSLECTVEGTSNPNLYWYRQAAGRGLQLLFYSVGIGQISSEVPQNLSASRPQDRQFILSSKKLLLSDSGFYLCAWSVVDLREKQYFGPGTRLTVT.

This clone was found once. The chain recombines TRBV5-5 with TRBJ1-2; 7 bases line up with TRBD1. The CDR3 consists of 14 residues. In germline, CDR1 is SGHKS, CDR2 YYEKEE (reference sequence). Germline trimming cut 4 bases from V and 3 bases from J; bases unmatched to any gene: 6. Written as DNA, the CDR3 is TGTGCCAGCAGCGGGACAGCCTTAGACTATGGCTACACCTTC. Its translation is CASSGTALDYGYTF.

CDR3 coding DNA: TGTGCCAGTAGTACTGGACAGTTTTTCTATGGCTACACCTTC. Its translation is CASSTGQFFYGYTF. The rearrangement links TRBV19 to TRBJ1-2, with D perhaps TRBD1 (6 bases). This CDR3 has 14 amino acids. Germline V gene data show CDR1 as LNHDA and CDR2 as SQIVND (reference sequence). Deletions cut 4 bases from V and 4 bases from J, with 13 bases between.

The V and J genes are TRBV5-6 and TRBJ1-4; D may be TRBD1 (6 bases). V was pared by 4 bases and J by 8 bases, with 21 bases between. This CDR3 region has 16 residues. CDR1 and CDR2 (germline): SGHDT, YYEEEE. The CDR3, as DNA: TGTGCCAGCAGCACAACCTCCGGGACATATCAGGAAAAACTGTTTTTT. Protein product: CASSTTSGTYQEKLFF.